This T cell receptor (beta chain) was captured by sequencing in a study of blood T cell repertoires in COVID-19. Study summary: Collection of acute and convalescent COVID-19 samples took place in the United States, Italy and Spain. Sources were T cells, B-cell-depleted T cells, or PBMCs; the material itself was cDNA or gDNA.

As processed by the authors: Reference gene primer amplification in the assay estimated nucleated cell counts. The protocol was immunoSEQ multiplex PCR, while the TCRdb copy is restricted to in-frame clones and leaves out a portion. V and J calls and clone size are copied from that table; D and trimming were computed from the DNA. The repertoire holds about 340,000 clones, around 80% seen once, with roughly 3% in the top ten. V lost 0 bases and J lost 7, with 13 bases in between. The CDR3 spans 15 residues. Germline-derived CDR1 and CDR2 are MNHEY and SVGEGT. This clone was seen a handful of times. The sequence derives from a man younger than 45 with active or convalescent COVID-19. The gene calls are TRBV6-2 or TRBV6-3 and TRBJ1-5; D might be TRBD1 (5 bases). The sample consisted of peripheral blood. The CDR3 spells CASSYSLQVGQPQHF. CDR3 coding DNA: TGTGCCAGCAGTTACTCGCTACAGGTGGGGCAGCCCCAGCATTTT.